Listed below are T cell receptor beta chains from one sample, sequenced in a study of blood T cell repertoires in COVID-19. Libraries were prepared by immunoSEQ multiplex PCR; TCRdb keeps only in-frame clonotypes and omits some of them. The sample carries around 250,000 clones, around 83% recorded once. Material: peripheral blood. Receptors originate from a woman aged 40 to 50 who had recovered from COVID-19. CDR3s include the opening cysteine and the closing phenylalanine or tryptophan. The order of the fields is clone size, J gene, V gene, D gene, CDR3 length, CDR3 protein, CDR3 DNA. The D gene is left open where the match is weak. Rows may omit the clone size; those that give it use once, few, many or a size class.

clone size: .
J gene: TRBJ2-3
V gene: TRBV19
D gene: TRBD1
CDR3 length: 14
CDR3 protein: CASTGTGRTDTQYF
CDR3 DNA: TGTGCCAGTACCGGGACAGGGCGCACAGATACGCAGTATTTT

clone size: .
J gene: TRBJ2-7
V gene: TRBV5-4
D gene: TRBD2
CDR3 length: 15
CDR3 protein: CASSPGLAGGYEQYF
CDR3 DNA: TGTGCCAGCAGCCCTGGACTAGCGGGGGGTTACGAGCAGTACTTC

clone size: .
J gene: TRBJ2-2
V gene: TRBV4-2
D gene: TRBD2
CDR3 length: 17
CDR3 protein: CASSRLSGGADTGELFF
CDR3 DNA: TGTGCCAGCAGCCGATTGAGCGGGGGGGCCGACACCGGGGAGCTGTTTTTT

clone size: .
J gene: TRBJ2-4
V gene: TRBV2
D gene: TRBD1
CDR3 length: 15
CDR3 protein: CASSSGGTTKNIQYF
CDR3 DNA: TGTGCCAGCAGCTCAGGGGGAACGACCAAAAACATTCAGTACTTC

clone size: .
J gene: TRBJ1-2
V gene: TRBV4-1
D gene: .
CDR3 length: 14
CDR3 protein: CASSQVRRNYGYTF
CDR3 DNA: TGCGCCAGCAGCCAAGTGAGGCGTAACTATGGCTACACCTTC

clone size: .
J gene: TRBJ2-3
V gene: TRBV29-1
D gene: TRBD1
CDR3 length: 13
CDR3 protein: CSVDRGITDTQYF
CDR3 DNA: TGCAGCGTTGACAGGGGGATAACAGATACGCAGTATTTT

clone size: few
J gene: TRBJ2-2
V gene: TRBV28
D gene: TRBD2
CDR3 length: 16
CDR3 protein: CASSPPGLVNTGELFF
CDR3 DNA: TGTGCCAGCAGTCCTCCGGGACTAGTCAACACCGGGGAGCTGTTTTTT

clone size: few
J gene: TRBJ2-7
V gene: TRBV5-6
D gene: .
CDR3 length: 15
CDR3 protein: CASSLGRGRTYEQYF
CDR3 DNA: TGTGCCAGCAGCTTGGGAAGGGGCAGGACCTACGAGCAGTACTTC

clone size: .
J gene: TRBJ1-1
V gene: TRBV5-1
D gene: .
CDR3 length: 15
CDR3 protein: CASSLDGAGYTEAFF
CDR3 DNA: TGCGCCAGCAGCTTGGATGGGGCCGGGTACACTGAAGCTTTCTTT

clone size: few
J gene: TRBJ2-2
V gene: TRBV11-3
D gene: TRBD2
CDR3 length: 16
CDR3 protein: CASSLEAGGAGGELFF
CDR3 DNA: TGTGCCAGCAGCTTAGAAGCCGGGGGGGCCGGCGGGGAGCTGTTTTTT

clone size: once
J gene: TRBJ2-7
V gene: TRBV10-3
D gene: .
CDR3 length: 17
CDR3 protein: CAISQGLFTANSYEQYF
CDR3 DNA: TGTGCCATCAGTCAGGGCCTATTTACGGCAAATTCCTACGAGCAGTACTTC

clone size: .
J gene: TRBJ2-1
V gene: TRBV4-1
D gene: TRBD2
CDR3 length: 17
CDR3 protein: CASSQRTSGGRNNEQFF
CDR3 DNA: TGCGCCAGCAGCCAAAGGACTAGCGGGGGGCGAAACAATGAGCAGTTCTTC

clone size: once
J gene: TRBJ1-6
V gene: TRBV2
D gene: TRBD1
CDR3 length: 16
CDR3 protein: CASSEAGTGNNSPLHF
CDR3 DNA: TGTGCCAGCAGTGAAGCTGGGACAGGGAATAATTCACCCCTCCACTTT

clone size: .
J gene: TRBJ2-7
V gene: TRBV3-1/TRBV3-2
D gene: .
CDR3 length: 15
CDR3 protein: CASSSTGMVFDEQYF
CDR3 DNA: TGTGCCAGCAGCTCGACAGGAATGGTCTTCGACGAGCAGTACTTC

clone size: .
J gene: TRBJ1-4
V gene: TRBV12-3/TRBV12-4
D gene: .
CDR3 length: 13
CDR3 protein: CASSQGLRQKLFF
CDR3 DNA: TGTGCCAGCAGTCAGGGACTCCGGCAAAAACTGTTTTTT

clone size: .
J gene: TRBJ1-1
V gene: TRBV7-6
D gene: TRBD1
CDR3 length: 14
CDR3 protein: CASSRTGGWSEAFF
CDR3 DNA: TGTGCCAGCAGCCGGACAGGGGGGTGGTCTGAAGCTTTCTTT

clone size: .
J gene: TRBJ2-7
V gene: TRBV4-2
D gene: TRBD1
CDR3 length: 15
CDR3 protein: CASSQERTGEYEQYF
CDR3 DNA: TGTGCCAGCAGCCAAGAGAGGACAGGGGAATACGAGCAGTACTTC

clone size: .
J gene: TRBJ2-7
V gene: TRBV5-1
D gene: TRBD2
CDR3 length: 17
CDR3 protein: CASSPPSSGGALGEQYF
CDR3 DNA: TGCGCCAGCAGCCCGCCTTCTAGCGGGGGGGCCCTGGGCGAGCAGTACTTC

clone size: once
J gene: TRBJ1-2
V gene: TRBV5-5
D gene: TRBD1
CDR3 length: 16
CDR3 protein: CASTPGGGGHNYGYTF
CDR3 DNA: TGTGCCAGCACCCCGGGAGGGGGCGGTCATAACTATGGCTACACCTTC

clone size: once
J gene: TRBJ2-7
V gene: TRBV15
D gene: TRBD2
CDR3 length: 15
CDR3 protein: CATSRLAGVSYEQYF
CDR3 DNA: TGTGCCACCAGCAGACTAGCGGGGGTCTCCTACGAGCAGTACTTC

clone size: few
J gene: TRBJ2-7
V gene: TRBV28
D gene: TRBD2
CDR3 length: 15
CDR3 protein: CASSLRGGPTYEQYF
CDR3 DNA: TGTGCCAGCAGTCTTCGGGGGGGCCCCACCTACGAGCAGTACTTC

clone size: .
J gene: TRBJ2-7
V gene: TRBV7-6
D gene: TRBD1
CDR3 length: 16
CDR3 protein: CASSLDRDRGIYEQYF
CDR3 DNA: TGTGCCAGCAGCTTAGACCGGGACAGGGGCATCTACGAGCAGTACTTC

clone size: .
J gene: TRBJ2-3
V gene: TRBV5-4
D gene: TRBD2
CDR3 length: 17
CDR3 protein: CASSYGLAGVTTDTQYF
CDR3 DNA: TGTGCCAGCAGCTACGGACTAGCGGGGGTCACCACAGATACGCAGTATTTT

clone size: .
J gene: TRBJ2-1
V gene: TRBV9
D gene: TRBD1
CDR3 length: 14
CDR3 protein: CASGTGGPYNEQFF
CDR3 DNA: TGTGCCAGCGGCACAGGGGGGCCCTACAATGAGCAGTTCTTC

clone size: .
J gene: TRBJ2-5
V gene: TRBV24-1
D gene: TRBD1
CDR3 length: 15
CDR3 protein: CATSDRQGYEETQYF
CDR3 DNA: TGTGCCACCAGTGACCGACAGGGCTACGAGGAGACCCAGTACTTC

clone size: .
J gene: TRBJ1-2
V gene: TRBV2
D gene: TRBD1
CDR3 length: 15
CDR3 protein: CASRSAEDRGYGYTF
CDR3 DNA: TGTGCCAGCAGGTCCGCGGAGGACAGGGGCTATGGCTACACCTTC

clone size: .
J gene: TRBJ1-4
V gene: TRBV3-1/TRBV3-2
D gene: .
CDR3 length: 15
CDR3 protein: CASSERRFGNEKLFF
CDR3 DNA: TGTGCCAGCAGCGAACGGAGGTTTGGTAATGAAAAACTGTTTTTT

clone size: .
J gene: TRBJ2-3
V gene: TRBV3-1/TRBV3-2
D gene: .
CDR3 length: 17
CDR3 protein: CASSHGGKVLTTDTQYF
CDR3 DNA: TGTGCCAGCAGCCACGGCGGCAAGGTTCTAACCACAGATACGCAGTATTTT

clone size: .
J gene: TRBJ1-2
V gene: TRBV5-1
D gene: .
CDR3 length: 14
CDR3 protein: CASSPGGGDYGYTF
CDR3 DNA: TGCGCCAGCAGTCCGGGGGGTGGTGACTATGGCTACACCTTC

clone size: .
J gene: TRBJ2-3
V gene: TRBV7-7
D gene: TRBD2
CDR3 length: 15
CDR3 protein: CASSSGLAGTDTQYF
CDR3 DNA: TGTGCCAGCAGTTCCGGACTAGCGGGGACAGATACGCAGTATTTT

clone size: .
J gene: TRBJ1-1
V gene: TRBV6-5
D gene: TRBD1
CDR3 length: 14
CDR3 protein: CASSPGGLGTEAFF
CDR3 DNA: TGTGCCAGCAGCCCAGGGGGATTGGGCACTGAAGCTTTCTTT